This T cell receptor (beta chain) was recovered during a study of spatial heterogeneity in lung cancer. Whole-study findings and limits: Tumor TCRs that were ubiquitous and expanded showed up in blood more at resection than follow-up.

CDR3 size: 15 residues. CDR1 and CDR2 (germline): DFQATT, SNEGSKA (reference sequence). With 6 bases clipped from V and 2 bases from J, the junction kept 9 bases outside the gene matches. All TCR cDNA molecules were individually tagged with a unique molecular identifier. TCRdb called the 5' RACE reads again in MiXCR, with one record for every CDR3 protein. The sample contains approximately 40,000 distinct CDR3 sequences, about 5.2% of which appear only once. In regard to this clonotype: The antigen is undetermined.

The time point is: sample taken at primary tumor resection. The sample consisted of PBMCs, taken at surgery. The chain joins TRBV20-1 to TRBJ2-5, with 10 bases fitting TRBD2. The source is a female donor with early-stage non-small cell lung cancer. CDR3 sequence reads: CSAPTLAGTQETQYF. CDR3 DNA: TGCAGTGCCCCCACACTAGCGGGGACGCAAGAGACCCAGTACTTC.